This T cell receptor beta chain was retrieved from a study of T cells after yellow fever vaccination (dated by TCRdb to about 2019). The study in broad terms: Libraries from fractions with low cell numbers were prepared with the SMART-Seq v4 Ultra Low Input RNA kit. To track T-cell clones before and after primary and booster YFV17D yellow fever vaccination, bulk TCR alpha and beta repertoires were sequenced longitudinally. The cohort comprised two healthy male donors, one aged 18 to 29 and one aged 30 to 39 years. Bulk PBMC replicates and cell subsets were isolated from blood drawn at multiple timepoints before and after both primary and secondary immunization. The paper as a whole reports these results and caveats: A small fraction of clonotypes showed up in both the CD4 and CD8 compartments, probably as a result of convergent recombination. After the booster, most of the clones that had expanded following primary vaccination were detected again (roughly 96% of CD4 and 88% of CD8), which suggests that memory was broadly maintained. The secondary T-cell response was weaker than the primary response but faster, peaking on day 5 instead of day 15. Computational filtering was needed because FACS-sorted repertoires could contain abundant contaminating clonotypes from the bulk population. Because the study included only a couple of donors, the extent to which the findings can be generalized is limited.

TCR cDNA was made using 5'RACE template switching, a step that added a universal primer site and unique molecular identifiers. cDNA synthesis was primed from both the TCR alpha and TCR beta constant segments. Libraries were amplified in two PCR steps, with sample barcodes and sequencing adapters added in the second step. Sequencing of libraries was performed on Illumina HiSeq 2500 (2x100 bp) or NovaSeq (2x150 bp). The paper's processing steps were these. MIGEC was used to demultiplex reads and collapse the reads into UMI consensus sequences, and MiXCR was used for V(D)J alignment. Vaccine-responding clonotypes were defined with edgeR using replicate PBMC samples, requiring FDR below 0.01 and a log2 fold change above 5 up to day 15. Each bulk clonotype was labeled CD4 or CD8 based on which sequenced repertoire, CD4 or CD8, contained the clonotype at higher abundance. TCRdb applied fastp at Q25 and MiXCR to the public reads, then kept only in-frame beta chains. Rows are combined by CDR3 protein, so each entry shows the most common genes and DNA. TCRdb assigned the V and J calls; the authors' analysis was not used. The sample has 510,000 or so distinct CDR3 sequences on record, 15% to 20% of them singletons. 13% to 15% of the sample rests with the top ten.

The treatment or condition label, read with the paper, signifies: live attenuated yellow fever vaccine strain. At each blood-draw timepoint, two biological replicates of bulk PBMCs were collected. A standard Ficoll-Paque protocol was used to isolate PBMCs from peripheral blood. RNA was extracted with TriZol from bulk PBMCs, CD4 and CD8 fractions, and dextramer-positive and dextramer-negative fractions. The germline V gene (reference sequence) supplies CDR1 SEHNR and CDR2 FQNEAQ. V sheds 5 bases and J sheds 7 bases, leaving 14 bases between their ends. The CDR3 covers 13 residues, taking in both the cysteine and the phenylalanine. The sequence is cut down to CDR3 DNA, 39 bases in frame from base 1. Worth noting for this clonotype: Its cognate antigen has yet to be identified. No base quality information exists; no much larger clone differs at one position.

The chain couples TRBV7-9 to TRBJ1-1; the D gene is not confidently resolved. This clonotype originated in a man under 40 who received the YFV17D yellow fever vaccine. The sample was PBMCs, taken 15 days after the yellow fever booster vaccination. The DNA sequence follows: TGTGCCAGCAGCCTTTTCCGTCGAGATGAAGCTTTCTTT. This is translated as CASSLFRRDEAFF.